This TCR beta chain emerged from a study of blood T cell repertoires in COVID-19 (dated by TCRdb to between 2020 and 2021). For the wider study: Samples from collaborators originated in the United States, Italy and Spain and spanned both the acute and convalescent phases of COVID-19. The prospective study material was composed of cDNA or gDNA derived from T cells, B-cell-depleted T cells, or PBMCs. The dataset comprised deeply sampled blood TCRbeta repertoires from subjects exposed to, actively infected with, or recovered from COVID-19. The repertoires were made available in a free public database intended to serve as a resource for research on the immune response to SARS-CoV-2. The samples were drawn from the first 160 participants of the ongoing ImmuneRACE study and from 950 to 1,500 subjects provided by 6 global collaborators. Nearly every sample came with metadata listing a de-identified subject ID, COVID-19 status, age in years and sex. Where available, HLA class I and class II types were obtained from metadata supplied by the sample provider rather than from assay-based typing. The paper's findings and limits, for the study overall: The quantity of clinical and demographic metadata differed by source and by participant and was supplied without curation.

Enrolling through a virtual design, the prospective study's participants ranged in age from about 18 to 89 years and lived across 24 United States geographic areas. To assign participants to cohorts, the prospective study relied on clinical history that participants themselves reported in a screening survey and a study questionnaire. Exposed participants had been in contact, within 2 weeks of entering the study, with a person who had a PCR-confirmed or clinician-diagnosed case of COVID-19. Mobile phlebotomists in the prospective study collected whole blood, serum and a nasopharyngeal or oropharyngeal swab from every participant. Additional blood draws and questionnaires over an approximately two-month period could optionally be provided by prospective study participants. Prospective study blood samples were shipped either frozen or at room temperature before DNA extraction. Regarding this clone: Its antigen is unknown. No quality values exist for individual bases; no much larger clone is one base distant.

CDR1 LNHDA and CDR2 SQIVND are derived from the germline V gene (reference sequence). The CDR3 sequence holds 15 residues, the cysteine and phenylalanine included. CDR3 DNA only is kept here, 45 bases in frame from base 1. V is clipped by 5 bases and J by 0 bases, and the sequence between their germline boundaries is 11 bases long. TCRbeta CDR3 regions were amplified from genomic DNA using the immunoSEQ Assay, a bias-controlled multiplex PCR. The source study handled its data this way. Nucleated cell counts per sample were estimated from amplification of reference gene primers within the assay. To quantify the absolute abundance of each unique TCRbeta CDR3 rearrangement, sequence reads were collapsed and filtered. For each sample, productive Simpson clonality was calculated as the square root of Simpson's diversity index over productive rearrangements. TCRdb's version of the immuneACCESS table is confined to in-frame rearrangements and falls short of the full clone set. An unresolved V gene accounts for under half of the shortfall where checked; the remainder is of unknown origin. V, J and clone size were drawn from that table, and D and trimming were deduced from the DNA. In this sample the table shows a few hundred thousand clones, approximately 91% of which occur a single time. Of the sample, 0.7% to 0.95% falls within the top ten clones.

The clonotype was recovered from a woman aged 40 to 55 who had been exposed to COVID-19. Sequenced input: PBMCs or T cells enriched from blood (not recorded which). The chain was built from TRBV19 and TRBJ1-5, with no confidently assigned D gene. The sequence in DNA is TGTGCCAGTAGTCGGACTTGGGATAGCAATCAGCCCCAGCATTTT. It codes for CASSRTWDSNQPQHF.